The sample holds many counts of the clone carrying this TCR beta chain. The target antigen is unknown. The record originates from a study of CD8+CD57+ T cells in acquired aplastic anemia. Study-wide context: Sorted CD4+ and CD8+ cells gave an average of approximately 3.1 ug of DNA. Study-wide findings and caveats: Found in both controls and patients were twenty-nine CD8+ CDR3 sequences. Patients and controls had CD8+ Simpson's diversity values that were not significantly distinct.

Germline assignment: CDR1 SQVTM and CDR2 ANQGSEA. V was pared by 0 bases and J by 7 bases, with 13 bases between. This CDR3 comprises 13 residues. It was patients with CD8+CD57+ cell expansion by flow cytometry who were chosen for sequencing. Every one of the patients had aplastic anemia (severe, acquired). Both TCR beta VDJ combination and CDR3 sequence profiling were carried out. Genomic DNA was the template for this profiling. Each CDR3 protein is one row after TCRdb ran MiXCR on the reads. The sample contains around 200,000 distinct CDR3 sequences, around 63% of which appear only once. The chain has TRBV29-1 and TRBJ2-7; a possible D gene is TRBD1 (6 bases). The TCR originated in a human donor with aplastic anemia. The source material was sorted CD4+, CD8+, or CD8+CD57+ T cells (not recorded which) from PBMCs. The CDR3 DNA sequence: TGCAGCGTTGAAGATCCCCCAGGGGTAGAGCAGTACTTC. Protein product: CSVEDPPGVEQYF.